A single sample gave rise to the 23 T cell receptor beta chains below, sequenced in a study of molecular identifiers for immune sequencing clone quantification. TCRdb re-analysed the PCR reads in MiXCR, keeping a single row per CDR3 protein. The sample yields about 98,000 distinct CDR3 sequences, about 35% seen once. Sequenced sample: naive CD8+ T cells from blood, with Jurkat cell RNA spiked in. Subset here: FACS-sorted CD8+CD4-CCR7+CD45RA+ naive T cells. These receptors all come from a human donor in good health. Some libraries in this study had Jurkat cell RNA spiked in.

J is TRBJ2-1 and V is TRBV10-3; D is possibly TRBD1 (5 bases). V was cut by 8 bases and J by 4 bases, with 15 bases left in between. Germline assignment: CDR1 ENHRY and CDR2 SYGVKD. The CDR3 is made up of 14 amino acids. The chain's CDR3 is CAISEPQGYNEQFF. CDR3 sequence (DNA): TGTGCCATCTCGGAACCCCAGGGTTACAATGAGCAGTTCTTC.

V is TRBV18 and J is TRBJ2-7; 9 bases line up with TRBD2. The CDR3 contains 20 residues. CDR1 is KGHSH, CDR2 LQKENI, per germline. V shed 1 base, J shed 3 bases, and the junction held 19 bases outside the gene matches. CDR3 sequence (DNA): TGTGCCAGCTCACCACTACCTTGGGGGTATCGGACTAGCGAGAACTACGAGCAGTACTTC. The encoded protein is CASSPLPWGYRTSENYEQYF.

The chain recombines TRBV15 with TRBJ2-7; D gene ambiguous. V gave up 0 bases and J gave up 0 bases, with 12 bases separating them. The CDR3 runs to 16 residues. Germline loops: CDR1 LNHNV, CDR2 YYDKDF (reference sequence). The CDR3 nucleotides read TGTGCCACCAGCAGAGATCTCTACGGGTCCTCCTACGAGCAGTACTTC. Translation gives CATSRDLYGSSYEQYF.

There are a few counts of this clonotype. CDR3 DNA: TGTGCCAGCAGCCTTGTCGACGGATTCCAAGAGACCCAGTACTTC. This codes for CASSLVDGFQETQYF. The chain combines TRBV4-2 with TRBJ2-5; D call uncertain. CDR1 is LGHNA and CDR2 is YNFKEQ in the germline V gene. V lost 4 bases and J lost 1, with 13 bases in between. The CDR3 has 15 residues.

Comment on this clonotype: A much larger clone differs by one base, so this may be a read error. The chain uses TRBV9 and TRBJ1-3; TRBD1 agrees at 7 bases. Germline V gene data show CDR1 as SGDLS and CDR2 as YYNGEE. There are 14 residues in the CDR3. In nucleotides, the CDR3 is TGTGCCAACAGCACTACAGGGGTAGGAAACACCATATATTTT. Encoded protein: CANSTTGVGNTIYF.

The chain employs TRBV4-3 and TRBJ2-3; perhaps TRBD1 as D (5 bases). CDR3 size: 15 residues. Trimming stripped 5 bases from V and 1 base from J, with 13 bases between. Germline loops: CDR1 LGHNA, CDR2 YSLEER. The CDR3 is CASSEGVLGTDTQYF. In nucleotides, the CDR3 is TGCGCCAGCAGCGAAGGGGTGTTAGGCACAGATACGCAGTATTTT.

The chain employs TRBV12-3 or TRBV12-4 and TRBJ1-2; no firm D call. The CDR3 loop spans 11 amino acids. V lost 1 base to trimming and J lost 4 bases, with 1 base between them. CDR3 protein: CASSLGYGYTF. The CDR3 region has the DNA TGTGCCAGCAGTTTAGGCTATGGCTACACCTTC.

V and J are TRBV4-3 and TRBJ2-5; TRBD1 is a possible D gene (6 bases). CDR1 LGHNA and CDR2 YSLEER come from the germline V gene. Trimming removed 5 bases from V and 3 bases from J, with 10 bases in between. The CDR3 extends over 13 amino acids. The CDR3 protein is CASSSRDKETQYF. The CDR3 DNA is TGCGCCAGCAGCAGCCGGGACAAAGAGACCCAGTACTTC.

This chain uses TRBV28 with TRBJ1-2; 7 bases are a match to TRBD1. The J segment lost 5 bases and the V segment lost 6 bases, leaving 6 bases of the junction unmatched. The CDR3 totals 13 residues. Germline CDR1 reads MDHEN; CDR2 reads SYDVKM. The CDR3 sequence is CASRGTDSYGYTF. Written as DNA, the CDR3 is TGTGCCAGCAGGGGGACAGATTCGTATGGCTACACCTTC.

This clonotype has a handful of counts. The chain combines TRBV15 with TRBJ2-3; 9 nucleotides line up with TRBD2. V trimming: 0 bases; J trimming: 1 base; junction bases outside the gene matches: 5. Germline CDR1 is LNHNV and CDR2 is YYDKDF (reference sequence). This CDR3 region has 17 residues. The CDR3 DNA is TGTGCCACCAGCAGAGATAGAGGCGGGAGGGGCACAGATACGCAGTATTTT. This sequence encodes CATSRDRGGRGTDTQYF.

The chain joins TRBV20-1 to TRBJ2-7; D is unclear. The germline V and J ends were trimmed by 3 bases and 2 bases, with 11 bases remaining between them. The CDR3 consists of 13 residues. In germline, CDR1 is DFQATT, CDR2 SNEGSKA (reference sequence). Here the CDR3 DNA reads TGCAGTGCTAGTTCCGTAAATGCCTACGAGCAGTACTTC. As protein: CSASSVNAYEQYF.

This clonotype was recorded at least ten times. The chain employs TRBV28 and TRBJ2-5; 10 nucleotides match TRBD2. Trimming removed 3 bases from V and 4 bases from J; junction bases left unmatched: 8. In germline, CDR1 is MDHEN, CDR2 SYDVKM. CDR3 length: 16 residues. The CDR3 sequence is CASSFLLAGVLETQYF. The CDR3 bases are TGTGCCAGCAGTTTTCTGCTAGCGGGAGTTCTAGAGACCCAGTACTTC.

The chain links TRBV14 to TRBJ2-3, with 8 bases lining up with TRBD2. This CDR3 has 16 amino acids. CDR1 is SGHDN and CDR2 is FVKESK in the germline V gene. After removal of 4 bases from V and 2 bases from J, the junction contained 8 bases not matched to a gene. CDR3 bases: TGTGCCAGCAGCCCGCTAGCGGGCCAATTCACAGATACGCAGTATTTT. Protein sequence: CASSPLAGQFTDTQYF.

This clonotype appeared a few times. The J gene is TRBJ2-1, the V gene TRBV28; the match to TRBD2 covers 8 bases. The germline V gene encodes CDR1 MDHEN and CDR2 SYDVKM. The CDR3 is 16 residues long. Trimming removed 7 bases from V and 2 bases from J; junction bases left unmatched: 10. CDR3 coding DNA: TGTGCCAGCACCGAAGAGCCGGGACTAGCCTACAATGAGCAGTTCTTC. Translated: CASTEEPGLAYNEQFF.

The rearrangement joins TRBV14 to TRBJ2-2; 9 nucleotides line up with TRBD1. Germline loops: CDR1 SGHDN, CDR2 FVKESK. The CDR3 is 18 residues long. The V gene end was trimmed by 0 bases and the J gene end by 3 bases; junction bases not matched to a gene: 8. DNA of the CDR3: TGTGCCAGCAGCCAAGATCTGGGGACAGGGAAATACACCGGGGAGCTGTTTTTT. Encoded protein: CASSQDLGTGKYTGELFF.

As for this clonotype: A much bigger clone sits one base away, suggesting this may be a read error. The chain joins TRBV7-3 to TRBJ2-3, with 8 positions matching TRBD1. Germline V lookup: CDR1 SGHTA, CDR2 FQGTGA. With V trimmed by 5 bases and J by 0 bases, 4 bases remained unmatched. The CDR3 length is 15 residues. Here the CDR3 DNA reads TGTGCCAGCAGCACCGGGACAGGTAGCACAGATACGCAGTATTTT. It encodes CASSTGTGSTDTQYF.

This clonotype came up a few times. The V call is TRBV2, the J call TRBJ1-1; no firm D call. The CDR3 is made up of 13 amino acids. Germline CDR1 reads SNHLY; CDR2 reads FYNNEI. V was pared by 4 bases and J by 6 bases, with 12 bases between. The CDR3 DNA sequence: TGTGCCAGCAGTGGGAGGAATTACGCTGAAGCTTTCTTT. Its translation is CASSGRNYAEAFF.

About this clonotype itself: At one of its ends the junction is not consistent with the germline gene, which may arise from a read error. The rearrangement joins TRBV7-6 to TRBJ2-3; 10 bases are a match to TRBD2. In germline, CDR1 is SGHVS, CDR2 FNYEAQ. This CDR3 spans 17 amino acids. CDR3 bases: TGTGCCAGCAGCTCCCTAGCGGGAGAGGTGTCTACAGATAGGCAGTATTTT. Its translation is CASSSLAGEVSTDRQYF.

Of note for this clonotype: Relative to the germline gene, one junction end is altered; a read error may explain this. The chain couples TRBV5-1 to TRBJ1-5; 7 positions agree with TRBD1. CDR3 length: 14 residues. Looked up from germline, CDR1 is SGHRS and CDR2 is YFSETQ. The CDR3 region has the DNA TGCGCCAGCAGCTTACAGGGGAGCAATCAGCCCCAGAATTTT. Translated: CASSLQGSNQPQNF.

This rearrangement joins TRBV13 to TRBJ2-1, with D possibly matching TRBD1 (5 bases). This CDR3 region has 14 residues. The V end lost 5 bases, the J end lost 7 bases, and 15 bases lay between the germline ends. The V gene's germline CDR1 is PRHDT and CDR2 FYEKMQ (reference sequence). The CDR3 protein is CASSIMSPGNEQFF. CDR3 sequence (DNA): TGTGCCAGCAGCATAATGTCCCCAGGGAATGAGCAGTTCTTC.

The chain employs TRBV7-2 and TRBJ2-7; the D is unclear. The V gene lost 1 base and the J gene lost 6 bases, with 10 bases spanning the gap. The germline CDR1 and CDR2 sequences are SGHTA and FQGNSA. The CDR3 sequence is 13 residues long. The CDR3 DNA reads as TGTGCCAGCAGCTTAGGAGGAGTTCGCGAGCAGTACTTC. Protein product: CASSLGGVREQYF.

The CDR3 sequence: CASSTKFPAYEQYF. The DNA for the CDR3 is TGTGCCAGCAGCACCAAGTTCCCGGCTTACGAGCAGTACTTC. The chain joins TRBV12-3 or TRBV12-4 to TRBJ2-7, with D unresolved. The CDR3 covers 14 residues. The V and J ends lost 6 bases and 4 bases respectively, with 16 bases between them.

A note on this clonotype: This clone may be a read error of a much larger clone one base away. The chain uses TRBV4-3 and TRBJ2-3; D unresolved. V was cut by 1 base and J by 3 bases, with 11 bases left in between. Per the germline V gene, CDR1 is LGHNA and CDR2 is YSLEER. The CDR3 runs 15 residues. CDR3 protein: CASSQGADGTDTQYF. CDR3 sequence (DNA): TGCGCCAGCAGCCAAGGGGCGGATGGGACAGATACGCAGTATTTT.